The source of this TCR beta chain is a study of blood T cell repertoires in COVID-19. Sequencing used immunoSEQ multiplex PCR; TCRdb keeps in-frame clones, though not all of them. The sample holds more than 150,000 clones, roughly 90% seen once. The material sequenced was peripheral blood. This clonotype was sampled from a man aged 45-65 years with acute or convalescent COVID-19.

The CDR3 region has the DNA TGTGCCAGCAGCCAGCTACAGGGGAGCTATGGCTACACCTTC. It codes for CASSQLQGSYGYTF. The chain combines TRBV3-1 (or the pseudogene TRBV3-2) with TRBJ1-2; 7 bases map to TRBD1. The CDR3 extends over 14 amino acids. The germline V gene encodes CDR1 LGHDT and CDR2 YNNKEL (reference sequence). The V and J ends lost 3 bases and 4 bases, in that order; junction bases with no gene match: 5.